The rows below give T cell receptor beta chains drawn from one sample of a study of CD8 T cells in ankylosing spondylitis. MiXCR was run by TCRdb on the 5' RACE reads, yielding one entry per CDR3 protein. This table has over 100,000 distinct CDR3 sequences, over 10% appearing once. Sequenced material: blood, either unsorted or a sorted T cell fraction (not recorded which). All receptors derive from a female donor with ankylosing spondylitis or in good health (not recorded which). Both conserved end residues are part of each CDR3. The D gene is left open where the match is weak. For some rows the clone size is stated as once, few or many, or as a class when expanded; others skip it.

clone size	J gene	D gene	V gene	CDR3 protein	CDR3 DNA
many	TRBJ2-1	NA	TRBV6-1	CASSPKWAVSYNEQFF	TGTGCCAGCAGTCCGAAATGGGCCGTCTCCTACAATGAGCAGTTCTTC
many	TRBJ2-7	NA	TRBV5-1	CASSVAGTYEQYF	TGCGCCAGCAGCGTTGCGGGAACTTACGAGCAGTACTTC
many	TRBJ2-1	TRBD2	TRBV6-2/TRBV6-3	CASSEGLAVDEQFF	TGTGCCAGCTCCGAGGGACTAGCGGTAGATGAGCAGTTCTTC
NA	TRBJ2-2	TRBD1	TRBV20-1	CSARDPGQGAYAGELFF	TGCAGTGCTAGAGATCCCGGACAGGGGGCGTACGCCGGGGAGCTGTTTTTT
many	TRBJ1-1	NA	TRBV28	CASSWRNTEAFF	TGTGCCAGCAGTTGGAGGAACACTGAAGCTTTCTTT
many	TRBJ1-2	NA	TRBV20-1	CSANPPWDEAYGYTF	TGCAGTGCTAACCCTCCTTGGGACGAGGCCTATGGCTACACCTTC
many	TRBJ1-1	NA	TRBV29-1	CSVATDYEAFF	TGCAGCGTCGCGACAGACTATGAAGCTTTCTTT
many	TRBJ1-1	NA	TRBV27	CASSSLVEWGTEAFF	TGTGCCAGCAGTTCCTTAGTCGAATGGGGCACTGAAGCTTTCTTT
many	TRBJ1-2	NA	TRBV7-9	CASSFGIPNYGYTF	TGTGCCAGCAGCTTCGGGATTCCCAACTATGGCTACACCTTC
few	TRBJ1-1	NA	TRBV30	CAWSHLGRFDTEAFF	TGTGCCTGGAGTCATCTCGGCCGGTTCGACACTGAAGCTTTCTTT
NA	TRBJ2-7	NA	TRBV11-2	CASSWGGTGEQYF	TGTGCCAGCAGTTGGGGAGGTACGGGAGAGCAGTACTTC